The T cell receptor beta chain under discussion was sequenced for a study of CD8 T cells in Susac syndrome. V shed 5 bases and J shed 1 base, with 13 bases lying between them. The CDR3 extends over 15 amino acids. Germline CDR1 is SGHDN and CDR2 is FVKESK. Relapsing-remitting disease, either stable or active, was present in the multiple sclerosis controls, who were treatment-naive patients. It was negative isolation that provided the CD8+ and CD4+ T cells, whereas TEMRA cells were enriched by FACS. A quantity of about 0.5 to 1 ug RNA underwent reverse transcription using random hexamers. TCRdb passed the immunoSEQ multiplex PCR reads through MiXCR, listing each CDR3 protein once. The table shows about 160,000 distinct CDR3 sequences, with roughly 95% occurring only once.

This clonotype was obtained from a human donor with multiple sclerosis. Sequenced input: CD4+ T cells from PBMCs. The chain is built from TRBV14 and TRBJ2-3; D ambiguous. This chain's CDR3 is CASSKGNSGTDTQYF. CDR3 bases: TGTGCCAGCAGCAAAGGGAACAGTGGCACAGATACGCAGTATTTT.